The 15 T cell receptor beta chains below were found in one sample sequenced in a study of CD8+ T cells in alopecia areata (dated 2018 in TCRdb). The library relied on the immunoSEQ multiplex PCR assay. RNA was extracted from all samples and reverse transcribed into cDNA as template for TCR sequencing. TCRdb mirrors the immuneACCESS table, restricted to in-frame sequences. Some clones are absent from its copies; in checked studies, under half trace to an unresolved V gene, and the reason for the others is unknown. This sample has over 250,000 clones, none of them a singleton. The top ten clonotypes cover more than 0.95% of the sample. Pooled mouse cutaneous lymph node cells were stained for CD4, CD8alpha, NKG2D, NKG2ACE and other markers and were then sorted on a BD Influx. Sequenced material: CD4+ T cells sorted from a lymph node. The receptors were sampled from a C3H/HeJ mouse with alopecia areata. The MHC haplotype that this mouse strain carries is H2-k.

Note on this clone: Gene labels here are mouse ones. The read gets to within 4 residues of the CDR3 end, and the germline J gene fills in the rest. The sample has other DNA sequences that encode this CDR3 too. The chain joins TRBV19 to TRBJ2-3; the D gene is possibly TRBD1 (6 bases). Germline-derived CDR1 and CDR2 are FNHDT and SITEND (reference sequence). The CDR3 is 14 amino acids. The V and J ends lost 2 bases and 3 bases respectively, with 10 bases between them. Incomplete CDR3 DNA: TGTGCCAGCAGTATCCAGGGGCGAGCAGAA. Translating it yields CASSIQGRAE. The full CDR3 is CASSIQGRAETLYF. Complete variable domain (other parts from reference TRBV19 and TRBJ2-3): GGIITQTPKFLIGQEGQKLTLKCQQNFNHDTMYWYRQDSGKGLRLIYYSITENDLQKGDLSEGYDASREKKSSFSLTVTSAQKNEMAVFLCASSIQGRAETLYFGSGTRLTVL.

This clone was seen a handful of times. Gene names follow the mouse nomenclature. The read halts 4 residues ahead of the CDR3 end, with the missing end drawn from the germline J gene. The chain recombines TRBV13-3 with TRBJ1-1, with TRBD1 as a possible D gene (6 bases). The CDR3 is made up of 12 amino acids. Germline V gene data show CDR1 as NNHDY and CDR2 as SYVADS. CDR3 DNA, as far as it was read: TGTGCCAGCAGTGACAGGGGAGGA. It translates to CASSDRGG. The whole CDR3 sequence reads CASSDRGGEVFF.

Worth noting for this clone: Gene names follow the mouse nomenclature. The read terminates 4 residues ahead of where the CDR3 ends, so the germline J gene completes it. The chain combines TRBV31 with TRBJ2-3, with 7 bases lining up with TRBD1. Germline lookup yields CDR1 GKSSPN and CDR2 SITVG. The CDR3 extends over 15 amino acids. V trimming: 1 base; J trimming: 0 bases; junction bases outside the gene matches: 4. This CDR3 is CAWSPTGASAETLYF. The sequenced CDR3 bases are TGTGCCTGGAGTCCCACAGGGGCAAGTGCAGAA.

This clone was picked up a small number of times. Genes and germline come from the mouse. Read sequence stops 4 residues before the CDR3 end, and the germline J gene provides the missing end. The chain links TRBV1 to TRBJ2-7, with 10 nucleotides matching TRBD2. CDR1 NSQYPW and CDR2 LRSPGD come from the germline V gene (reference sequence). Trimming at V came to 4 bases and at J to 0 bases, leaving 0 bases not matched to a gene. The CDR3 runs 14 residues. The CDR3 DNA, read in part, is TGCACCTGCAGTGACTGGGGGGGCTCCTAT. Protein product: CTCSDWGGSY. The entire CDR3 is CTCSDWGGSYEQYF.

As concerns this clone: The gene symbols are mouse symbols. Read data end 4 residues before the CDR3 end; the end is taken from the germline J gene. The chain carries TRBV13-1 and TRBJ2-7; tentatively, D is TRBD2 (5 bases). The CDR3 has 13 residues. Germline CDR1 and CDR2: NSHNY and SYGAGN. Trimming cost V 2 bases and J 0 bases, with 6 bases left between them. Incomplete CDR3 DNA: TGTGCCAGCAGTGACTGGGCCTCCTAT. This encodes CASSDWASY. The whole CDR3 region reads CASSDWASYEQYF.

This clone has a count of ten or more. Gene names are the mouse ones. The CDR3 end falls 4 residues outside the read, so it is completed with the germline J gene. V gene TRBV13-3 combines with J gene TRBJ1-1; 10 nucleotides line up with TRBD1. The CDR3 extends over 13 amino acids. CDR1 and CDR2 from the germline V gene are NNHDY and SYVADS. The CDR3 protein is CASRDRGSREVFF. Incomplete CDR3 DNA: TGTGCCAGCAGGGACAGGGGGTCGAGA.

As for this clone: Any gene name here is a mouse gene name. The CDR3 end is not reached by the read, which stops 4 residues before it; the germline J gene fills it in. The J gene is TRBJ2-2, the V gene TRBV19; 8 bases match TRBD1. V was pared by 7 bases and J by 0 bases, with 5 bases of the junction left unmatched. Germline lookup yields CDR1 FNHDT and CDR2 SITEND (reference sequence). This CDR3 is built from 15 residues. Partial CDR3 DNA: TGTGCCAGCCTAGCGGGACAGGCAAACACCGGG. Encoded protein: CASLAGQANTG. The full CDR3 sequence reads CASLAGQANTGQLYF.

This clone has only a few counts. Gene and germline names: mouse. The read finishes 4 residues shy of the CDR3 end, and the germline J gene is used to complete it. The chain joins TRBV14 to TRBJ2-5; 7 positions agree with TRBD2. Germline CDR1 is SGHDT and CDR2 is FRDEAV. The J segment lost 0 bases and the V segment lost 1 base, leaving 5 bases of the junction unmatched. The CDR3 is 16 residues long. Partial CDR3 DNA: TGTGCCAGCAGTTTCCGTGGGGGGTTTAACCAAGAC. Encoded protein: CASSFRGGFNQD. The complete CDR3 protein is CASSFRGGFNQDTQYF. Filled out from reference TRBV14 and TRBJ2-5, the complete variable domain reads EAGVTQSPRYAVLQEGQAVSFWCDPISGHDTLYWYQQPRDQGPQLLVYFRDEAVIDNSQLPSDRFSAVRPKGTNSTLKIQSAKQGDTATYLCASSFRGGFNQDTQYFGPGTRLLVL.

Comment on this clone: Genes and germline are mouse. Coverage ceases 4 residues before the CDR3 finishes, and the germline J gene fills in the end. The genes are TRBV13-1 and TRBJ2-2, with TRBD1 matching 7 bases. Losses at the gene ends were 0 bases for V and 1 base for J; bases not matched to a gene: 6. The CDR3 is 17 residues long. The germline CDR1 and CDR2 sequences are NSHNY and SYGAGN. Incomplete CDR3 DNA: TGTGCCAGCAGTGATGCACTCCGGACAGGAAACACCGGG. Translated, it gives CASSDALRTGNTG. The complete CDR3 protein is CASSDALRTGNTGQLYF.

This clone was detected a few times. The gene names here belong to mouse. Read data end 3 residues before the CDR3 end; the end is taken from the germline J gene. The V and J genes are TRBV1 and TRBJ1-6, with 11 bases matching TRBD1. TRBJ1-6 is marked as an open reading frame, function uncertain. Germline V gives CDR1 NSQYPW, CDR2 LRSPGD (reference sequence). The CDR3 loop spans 17 amino acids. V was pared by 0 bases and J by 7 bases, with 5 bases of the junction left unmatched. This CDR3 reads CTCSADQGQGENSPLYF. Partial CDR3 DNA: TGCACCTGCAGTGCAGATCAGGGACAGGGGGAGAATTCGCCC.

Points on this clone: Gene names and germline match the mouse. Read data end 4 residues before the CDR3 end; the end is taken from the germline J gene. V gene TRBV19 combines with J gene TRBJ2-1; TRBD1 is a possible D gene (5 bases). The CDR3 is 16 amino acids. V was cut by 3 bases and J by 0 bases, with 13 bases left in between. The germline gives CDR1 FNHDT, CDR2 SITEND (reference sequence). Incomplete CDR3 DNA: TGTGCCAGCAGTACGCCCGACAGAAATAACTATGCT. It codes for CASSTPDRNNYA. The whole CDR3 region reads CASSTPDRNNYAEQFF.

Worth noting for this clone: Any gene name here is a mouse gene name. CDR3 DNA, as far as it was read: TGCACCTGCAGTGCAGGGGGGGCGGTTGCAGAA. Translation: CTCSAGGAVAE. The entire CDR3 sequence reads CTCSAGGAVAETLYF. The rearrangement links TRBV1 to TRBJ2-3; a weak D match, TRBD2 (7 bases). The read stops 4 residues short of the end of the CDR3; the missing end is completed from the germline J gene. Germline V gene sequence: CDR1 NSQYPW, CDR2 LRSPGD (reference sequence). V dropped 1 base and J dropped 2 bases, with 10 bases sitting between them. The CDR3 length is 15 residues.

Details on this clone: The listed genes are named as in mouse. The read terminates 4 residues ahead of where the CDR3 ends, so the germline J gene completes it. The chain recombines TRBV1 with TRBJ2-7, with 8 bases identical to TRBD2. The CDR3 is made up of 17 amino acids. After removal of 0 bases from V and 0 bases from J, the junction contained 7 bases not matched to a gene. Per the germline V gene, CDR1 is NSQYPW and CDR2 is LRSPGD (reference sequence). Partial CDR3 DNA: TGCACCTGCAGTGCAGAAGGATGGGGGGGGAGCTCCTAT. Translation gives CTCSAEGWGGSSY. The entire CDR3 is CTCSAEGWGGSSYEQYF.

As for this clone: Mouse germline and gene names are used. The read terminates 4 residues before the CDR3 end, so the remaining end is supplied by the germline J gene. V and J are TRBV17 and TRBJ2-1, with D perhaps TRBD1 (6 bases). Trimming cost V 1 base and J 3 bases, with 10 bases left between them. The CDR3 extends over 15 amino acids. CDR1 and CDR2 (germline): MNHDT, YYDKIL. The part of the CDR3 DNA that was read is TGTGCTAGCAGTAGAGTAAGGGGGACCTATGCT. It specifies CASSRVRGTYA. The CDR3 as a whole reads CASSRVRGTYAEQFF.

Comments on this clone: Mouse germline and gene names are used. From the germline J gene comes the end of the CDR3, since the read stops 4 residues before it. V is TRBV13-2 and J is TRBJ2-2, with 7 bases that match TRBD1. The CDR3 contains 15 residues. The V segment lost 4 bases and the J segment 0 bases; nucleotides outside the gene matches: 3. Germline V gene sequence: CDR1 NNHNN, CDR2 SYGAGS (reference sequence). The CDR3 bases that were read are TGTGCCAGCGGTTCAGGACAGGCAAACACCGGG. Its translation is CASGSGQANTG. The whole CDR3 is CASGSGQANTGQLYF.